Listed below are T cell receptor beta chains from one sample, sequenced in a study of early T cells in non-severe SARS-CoV-2 infection. MiXCR was run by TCRdb on the 5' RACE reads, yielding one entry per CDR3 protein. The sample has about 27,000 distinct CDR3 sequences, 2.9% seen once. Sample: whole blood. These receptors were obtained from an adult who was a healthcare worker with PCR-confirmed SARS-CoV-2 infection or an uninfected control (not recorded which). Each CDR3 is given with its conserved first and last residue. A D gene is named only where the DNA matches it firmly. Clone size is shown for a subset of rows, as once, few, many or a class of expanded clone.

TRBV4-1	many	TRBJ1-5	TRBD1	TGCGCCAGCAGCCAGCAAAAGGGGGCAGTTCATCAGCCCCAGCATTTT	CASSQQKGAVHQPQHF
TRBV5-6	many	TRBJ2-4	.	TGTGCCAGCAGCTTGTATTTAGGGATCGCCAAAAACATTCAGTACTTC	CASSLYLGIAKNIQYF
TRBV2	.	TRBJ2-4	.	TGTGCCAGCAACAGGGTTTCCAAAAACATTCAGTACTTC	CASNRVSKNIQYF
TRBV3-1	many	TRBJ1-1	.	TGTGCCAGCAGTTGGGAGACTGAAGCTTTCTTT	CASSWETEAFF
TRBV11-1	many	TRBJ2-1	TRBD1	TGTGCCAGCAGCATAAACAGGGGGCGAGACAATGAGCAGTTCTTC	CASSINRGRDNEQFF
TRBV30	medium-sized	TRBJ1-2	TRBD1	TGTGCCTGGAGGAGTACGTCAGGACAGGGGTCCTATGGCTACACCTTC	CAWRSTSGQGSYGYTF
TRBV12-3/TRBV12-4	.	TRBJ2-6	.	TGTGCCAGCAGCGTTCCTGGAGGGGCCAACGTCCTGACTTTC	CASSVPGGANVLTF
TRBV4-1	many	TRBJ2-2	TRBD2	TGCGCCAGCAGCCATGAAGCGGGGGACGGGGAGCTGTTTTTT	CASSHEAGDGELFF
TRBV3-1	many	TRBJ1-1	.	TGTGCCAGCAGCATCTGGGGCGCTGAAGCTTTCTTT	CASSIWGAEAFF
TRBV10-2	many	TRBJ1-1	.	TGCGCCAGCAGTGAGGTGAACACTGAAGCTTTCTTT	CASSEVNTEAFF